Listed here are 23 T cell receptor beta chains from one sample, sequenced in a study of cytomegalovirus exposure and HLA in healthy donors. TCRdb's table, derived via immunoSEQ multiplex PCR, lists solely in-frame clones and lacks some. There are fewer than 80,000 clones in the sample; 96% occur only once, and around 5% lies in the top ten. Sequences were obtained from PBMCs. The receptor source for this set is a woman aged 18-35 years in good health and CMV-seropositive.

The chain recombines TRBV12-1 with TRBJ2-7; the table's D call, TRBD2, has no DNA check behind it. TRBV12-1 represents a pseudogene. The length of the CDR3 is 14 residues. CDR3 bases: TGTGCCAGCAGCTTCCCGGGACTCACCTACGAGCAGTACTTC. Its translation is CASSFPGLTYEQYF.

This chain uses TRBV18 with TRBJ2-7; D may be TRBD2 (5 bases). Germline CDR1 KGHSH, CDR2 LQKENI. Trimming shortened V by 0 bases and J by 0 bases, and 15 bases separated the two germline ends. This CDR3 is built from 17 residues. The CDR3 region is CASSPPSRSASSYEQYF. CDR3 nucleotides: TGTGCCAGCTCACCACCCTCCCGTAGCGCTAGCTCCTACGAGCAGTACTTC.

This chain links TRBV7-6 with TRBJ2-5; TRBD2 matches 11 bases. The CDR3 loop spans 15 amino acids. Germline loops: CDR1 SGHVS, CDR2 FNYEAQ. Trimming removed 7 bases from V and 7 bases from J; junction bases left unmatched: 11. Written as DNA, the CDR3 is TGTGCCAGCACCTCAATAGCGGGAGGGCCTGGGACCCAGTACTTC. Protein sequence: CASTSIAGGPGTQYF.

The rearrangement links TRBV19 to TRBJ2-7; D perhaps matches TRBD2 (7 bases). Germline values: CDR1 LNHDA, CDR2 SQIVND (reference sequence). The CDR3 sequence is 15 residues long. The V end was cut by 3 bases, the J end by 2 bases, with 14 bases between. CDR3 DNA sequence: TGTGCCAGTAGTATTTTTGGGGGGGGCACCTACGAGCAGTACTTC. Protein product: CASSIFGGGTYEQYF.

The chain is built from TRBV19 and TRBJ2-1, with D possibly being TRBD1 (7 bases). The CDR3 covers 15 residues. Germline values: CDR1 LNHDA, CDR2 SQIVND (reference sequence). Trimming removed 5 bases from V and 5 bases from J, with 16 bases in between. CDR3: CASSQGGRGDNEQFF. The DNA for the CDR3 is TGTGCCAGTAGTCAGGGGGGCAGGGGCGACAATGAGCAGTTCTTC.

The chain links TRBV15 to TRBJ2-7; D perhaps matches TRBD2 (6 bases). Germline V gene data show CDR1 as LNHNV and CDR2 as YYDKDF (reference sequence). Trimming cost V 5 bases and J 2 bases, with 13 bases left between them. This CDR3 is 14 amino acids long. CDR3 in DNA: TGTGCCACCAGCGAGGGACTGAGCACCTACGAGCAGTACTTC. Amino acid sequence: CATSEGLSTYEQYF.

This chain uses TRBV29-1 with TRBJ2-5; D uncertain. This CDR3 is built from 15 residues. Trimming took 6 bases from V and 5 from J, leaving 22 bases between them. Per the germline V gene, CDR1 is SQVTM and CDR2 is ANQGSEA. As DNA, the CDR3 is TGCAGCGTACTATACGTGCCGACTCTGACGGAGACCCAGTACTTC. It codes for CSVLYVPTLTETQYF.

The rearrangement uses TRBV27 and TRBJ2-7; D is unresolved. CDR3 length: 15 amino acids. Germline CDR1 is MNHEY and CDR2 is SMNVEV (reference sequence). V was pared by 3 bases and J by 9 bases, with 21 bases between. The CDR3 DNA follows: TGTGCCAGCAGTTTCTTAGGCGGTCCTCCCGCCGGGCAGTACTTC. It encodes CASSFLGGPPAGQYF.

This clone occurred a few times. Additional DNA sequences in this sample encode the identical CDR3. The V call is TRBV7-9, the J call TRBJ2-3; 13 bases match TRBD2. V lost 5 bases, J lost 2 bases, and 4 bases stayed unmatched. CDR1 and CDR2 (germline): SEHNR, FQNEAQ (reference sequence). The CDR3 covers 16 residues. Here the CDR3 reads CASSLTSGRATDTQYF. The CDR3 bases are TGTGCCAGCAGCCTTACTAGCGGGAGGGCCACAGATACGCAGTATTTT.

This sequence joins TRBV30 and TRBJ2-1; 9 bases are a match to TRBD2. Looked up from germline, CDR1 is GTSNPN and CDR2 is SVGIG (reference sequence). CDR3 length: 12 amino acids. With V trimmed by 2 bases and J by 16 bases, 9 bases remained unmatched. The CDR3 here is CAWSPGAGGRFF. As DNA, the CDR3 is TGTGCCTGGAGTCCCGGTGCGGGAGGGCGCTTCTTC.

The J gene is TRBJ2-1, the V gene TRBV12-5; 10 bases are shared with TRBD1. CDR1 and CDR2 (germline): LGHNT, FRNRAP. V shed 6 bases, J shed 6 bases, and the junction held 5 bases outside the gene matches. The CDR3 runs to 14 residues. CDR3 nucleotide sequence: TGTGCTAGTGGGACCGGGACAGGGGTCAATGAGCAGTTCTTC. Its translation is CASGTGTGVNEQFF.

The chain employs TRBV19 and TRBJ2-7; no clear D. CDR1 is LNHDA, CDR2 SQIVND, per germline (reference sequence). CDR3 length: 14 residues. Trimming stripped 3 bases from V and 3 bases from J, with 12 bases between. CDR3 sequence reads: CASSIKRLSYEQYF. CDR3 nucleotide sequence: TGTGCCAGTAGTATTAAGAGACTCAGCTACGAGCAGTACTTC.

The CDR3 DNA sequence: TGTGCCAGCAGCTTAGGGGGAGGTTCAGAGACCCAGTACTTC. Protein product: CASSLGGGSETQYF. The chain joins TRBV7-2 to TRBJ2-5; D is perhaps TRBD2 (6 bases). The CDR3 contains 14 residues. The V and J ends lost 1 base and 4 bases respectively, with 10 bases between them. From germline, CDR1 is SGHTA and CDR2 FQGNSA.

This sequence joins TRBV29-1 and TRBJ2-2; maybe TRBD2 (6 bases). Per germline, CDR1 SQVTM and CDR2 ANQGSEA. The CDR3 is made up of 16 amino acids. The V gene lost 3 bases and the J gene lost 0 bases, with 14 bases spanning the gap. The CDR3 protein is CSVEGGFEANTGELFF. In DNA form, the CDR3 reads TGCAGCGTTGAGGGGGGATTTGAGGCGAACACCGGGGAGCTGTTTTTT.

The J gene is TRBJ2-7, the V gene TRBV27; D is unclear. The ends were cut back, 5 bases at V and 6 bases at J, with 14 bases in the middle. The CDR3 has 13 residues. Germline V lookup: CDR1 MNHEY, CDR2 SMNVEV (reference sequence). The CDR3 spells CASSVQLMFEQYF. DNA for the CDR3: TGTGCCAGCAGTGTTCAACTAATGTTCGAGCAGTACTTC.

CDR3 residues: CASRSSFNQPQHF. DNA of the CDR3: TGTGCCAGCAGATCCAGTTTCAATCAGCCCCAGCATTTT. V is TRBV2 and J is TRBJ1-5; D unresolved. CDR3 length: 13 residues. Germline CDR1 reads SNHLY; CDR2 reads FYNNEI. Trimming shortened V by 6 bases and J by 3 bases, and 9 bases separated the two germline ends.

CDR3 protein: CASSLSIAGGGEQYF. The CDR3 DNA reads TGTGCCAGCAGTTTATCGATAGCGGGAGGTGGCGAGCAGTACTTC. J is TRBJ2-7 and V is TRBV27, with TRBD2 identical over 10 bases. Looked up from germline, CDR1 is MNHEY and CDR2 is SMNVEV (reference sequence). This CDR3 comprises 15 residues. Losses at the gene ends were 0 bases for V and 6 bases for J; bases not matched to a gene: 5.

The CDR3 region is CASTDRVTEAFF. CDR3 nucleotide sequence: TGTGCCAGCACGGACAGGGTGACTGAAGCTTTCTTT. The chain combines TRBV18 with TRBJ1-1, with TRBD1 matching over 8 bases. Germline CDR1 is KGHSH and CDR2 is LQKENI. Trimming at V came to 8 bases and at J to 5 bases, leaving 4 bases not matched to a gene. The CDR3 has 12 residues.

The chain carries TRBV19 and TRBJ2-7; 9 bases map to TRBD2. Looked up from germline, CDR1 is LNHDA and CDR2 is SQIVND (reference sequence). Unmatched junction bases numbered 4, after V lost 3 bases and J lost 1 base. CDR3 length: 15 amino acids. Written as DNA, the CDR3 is TGTGCCAGTAGTATGGAGCGGGAGGAGTCCTACGAGCAGTACTTC. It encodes CASSMEREESYEQYF.

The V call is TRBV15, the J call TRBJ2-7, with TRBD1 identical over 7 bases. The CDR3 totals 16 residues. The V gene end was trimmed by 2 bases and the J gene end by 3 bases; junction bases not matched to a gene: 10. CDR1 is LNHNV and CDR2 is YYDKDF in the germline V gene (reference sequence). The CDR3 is CATSRSADRVGYEQYF. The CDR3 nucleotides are TGTGCCACCAGCAGATCCGCAGACAGGGTTGGCTACGAGCAGTACTTC.

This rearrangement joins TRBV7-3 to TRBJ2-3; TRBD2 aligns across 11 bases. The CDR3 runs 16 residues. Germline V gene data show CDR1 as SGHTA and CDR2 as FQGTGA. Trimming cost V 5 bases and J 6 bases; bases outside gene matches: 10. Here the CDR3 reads CASSPRVSGRGDTQYF. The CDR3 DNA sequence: TGTGCCAGCAGCCCCCGCGTTAGCGGGAGGGGGGATACGCAGTATTTT.

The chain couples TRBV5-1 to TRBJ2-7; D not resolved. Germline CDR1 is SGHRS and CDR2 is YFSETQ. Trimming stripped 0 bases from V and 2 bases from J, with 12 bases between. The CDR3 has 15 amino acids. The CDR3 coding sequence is TGCGCCAGCAGCTTGGCCTCGCGGAAGCCCTACGAGCAGTACTTC. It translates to CASSLASRKPYEQYF.

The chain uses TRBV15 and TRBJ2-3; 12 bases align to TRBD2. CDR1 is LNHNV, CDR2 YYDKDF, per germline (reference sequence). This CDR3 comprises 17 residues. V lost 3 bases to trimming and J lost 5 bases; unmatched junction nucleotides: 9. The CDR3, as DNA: TGTGCCACCAGCAGCCTAGCGGGAGGGCCTTGGAAAGATACGCAGTATTTT. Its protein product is CATSSLAGGPWKDTQYF.